This T cell receptor (beta chain) was profiled in a study of cytotoxic CD8 clonotypes in ibrutinib-treated CLL. Measured with immunoSEQ multiplex PCR; TCRdb has only the in-frame clones, and not every one. Among tens of thousands of clones listed, less than 70% were seen once. CDR3 length: 12 amino acids. Germline V gives CDR1 SGHKS, CDR2 YYEKEE (reference sequence). Trimming stripped 4 bases from V and 14 bases from J, with 15 bases between. The TCR comes from a human donor with chronic lymphocytic leukemia. The input for sequencing was PBMCs, taken after 12 months of ibrutinib treatment. The gene calls are TRBV5-5 and TRBJ1-4; unclear D gene. In nucleotides, the CDR3 is TGTGCCAGCAGCCCTGGCGTGGAGCAGCTGTTTTTT. Translation: CASSPGVEQLFF.